The 18 T cell receptor beta chains given below trace back to one sample, sequenced in a study of CD8 T cells in ankylosing spondylitis (dated by TCRdb to 2015 to 2018). Receptors were amplified or captured by 5' RACE. The sequencing machine was an Illumina HiSeq 2500. Using fastp at Q25 and MiXCR, TCRdb reprocessed the public reads and kept productive beta chains. Rows with a matching CDR3 protein are joined into one entry that keeps the most common DNA and genes. Counted in this sample were under 120,000 distinct CDR3 sequences; approximately 25% of them appeared once. In total, the top ten clones hold 9% to 15% of the sample. Sequencing was carried out using synovial fluid, either unsorted or a sorted T cell fraction (not recorded which). The receptors stem from a male donor with ankylosing spondylitis.

The genes are TRBV20-1 and TRBJ2-1; D is possibly TRBD1 or TRBD2 (5 bases each). CDR1 and CDR2 from the germline V gene are DFQATT and SNEGSKA (reference sequence). With 0 bases removed from V and 6 bases from J, the gap between germline ends came to 18 bases. This CDR3 contains 16 residues. The CDR3 region is CSARDSNSGPSNEQFF. The CDR3 DNA is TGCAGTGCTAGAGACTCCAACTCGGGGCCAAGCAATGAGCAGTTCTTC.

This clonotype was found many times. This chain joins TRBV7-9 and TRBJ2-3; D gene uncertain. The CDR3 sequence is 15 residues long. Germline assignment: CDR1 SEHNR and CDR2 FQNEAQ (reference sequence). V lost 3 bases to trimming and J lost 3 bases, with 13 bases between them. CDR3 amino acids: CASSFLGIETDTQYF. The CDR3 bases are TGTGCCAGCAGCTTTTTAGGGATCGAGACAGATACGCAGTATTTT.

This clonotype was counted only a few times. The chain couples TRBV11-2 to TRBJ2-1; D is uncertain. V dropped 5 bases and J dropped 10 bases, with 12 bases sitting between them. Per the germline V gene, CDR1 is SGHAT and CDR2 is FQNNGV. The CDR3 extends over 12 amino acids. The CDR3 coding sequence is TGTGCCAGCAGCCCCAGTTTGGGCGAGCAGTTCTTC. Translated, it gives CASSPSLGEQFF.

The rearrangement joins TRBV7-9 to TRBJ2-4; the D is unclear. This CDR3 is built from 14 residues. Germline V gene data show CDR1 as SEHNR and CDR2 as FQNEAQ (reference sequence). Trimming removed 9 bases at V and 0 bases at J, with 12 bases between. Here the CDR3 reads CASTTVLAKNIQYF. The CDR3 nucleotides are TGTGCCAGTACCACGGTCCTAGCCAAAAACATTCAGTACTTC.

The chain joins TRBV27 to TRBJ1-2; D ambiguous. Germline CDR1 and CDR2: MNHEY and SMNVEV (reference sequence). The CDR3 sequence is 16 residues long. The V end was cut by 5 bases, the J end by 5 bases, with 21 bases between. CDR3 coding DNA: TGTGCCAGCAGTCCTCACAATGGAGAGGGTTGGTATGGCTACACCTTC. Translated, it gives CASSPHNGEGWYGYTF.

In this sample, this clonotype turned up once. The chain combines TRBV20-1 with TRBJ2-1; TRBD1 aligns across 7 bases. Germline CDR1 reads DFQATT; CDR2 reads SNEGSKA (reference sequence). This CDR3 is built from 15 residues. Trimming cost V 3 bases and J 4 bases; bases outside gene matches: 9. DNA for the CDR3: TGCAGTGCTAGGCCCCTGACAGGGTCGTACAATGAGCAGTTCTTC. Translating it yields CSARPLTGSYNEQFF.

This clonotype was detected ten times or more. The rearrangement links TRBV20-1 to TRBJ2-1, with 10 bases identical to TRBD1. Trimming removed 6 bases from V and 8 bases from J; junction bases left unmatched: 13. Germline CDR1 and CDR2: DFQATT and SNEGSKA (reference sequence). This CDR3 has 15 residues. CDR3 nucleotide sequence: TGCAGTGCCGAAAACCCCGGGACAGGGGAGGATGAGCAGTTCTTC. Translated: CSAENPGTGEDEQFF.

The V gene is TRBV28, the J gene TRBJ1-2; TRBD1 agrees at 9 bases. The trim removed 6 bases at V and 6 bases at J, leaving 11 bases unmatched. Germline lookup yields CDR1 MDHEN and CDR2 SYDVKM. This CDR3 comprises 15 residues. The CDR3 sequence is CASRLPTGGRDGYTF. The CDR3 coding sequence is TGTGCCAGCAGACTTCCGACAGGGGGTAGAGATGGCTACACCTTC.

The rearrangement joins TRBV3-1 to TRBJ2-7; unclear D gene. The CDR3 has 15 amino acids. Germline V CDR1 and CDR2: LGHDT, YNNKEL (reference sequence). Trimming removed 5 bases at V and 5 bases at J, with 19 bases between. The CDR3 loop is CASSLWEEDVNEQYF. In nucleotides, the CDR3 is TGTGCCAGCAGCTTGTGGGAAGAGGACGTAAACGAGCAGTACTTC.

The V call is TRBV18, the J call TRBJ2-7, with D uncertain. Trimming stripped 6 bases from V and 2 bases from J, with 11 bases between. CDR3 length equals 13 residues. Germline V gene lookup returns CDR1 KGHSH and CDR2 LQKENI. Here the CDR3 reads CASSPKAAYEQYF. CDR3 sequence (DNA): TGTGCCAGCTCGCCGAAGGCCGCCTACGAGCAGTACTTC.

This clonotype was seen only a few times. The chain is built from TRBV11-2 and TRBJ2-1; a possible D gene is TRBD2 (6 bases). V gave up 5 bases and J gave up 3 bases, with 14 bases separating them. Germline-derived CDR1 and CDR2 are SGHAT and FQNNGV. This CDR3 region has 15 residues. The CDR3 loop is CASSRDFADYNEQFF. Written as DNA, the CDR3 is TGTGCCAGCAGCCGGGACTTTGCGGACTACAATGAGCAGTTCTTC. The full variable domain, completed using reference TRBV11-2 and TRBJ2-1, is EAGVAQSPRYKIIEKRQSVAFWCNPISGHATLYWYQQILGQGPKLLIQFQNNGVVDDSQLPKDRFSAERLKGVDSTLKIQPAKLEDSAVYLCASSRDFADYNEQFFGPGTRLTVL.

This chain uses TRBV2 with TRBJ1-4, with a tentative D call TRBD1 (6 bases). Looked up from germline, CDR1 is SNHLY and CDR2 is FYNNEI. This CDR3 comprises 18 residues. V lost 0 bases and J 10 bases, leaving 24 bases between the germline ends. CDR3 sequence: CASSEARQGPTNRGKLFF. In nucleotides, the CDR3 is TGTGCCAGCAGTGAAGCTCGGCAGGGGCCCACAAATCGAGGAAAACTGTTTTTT. Full variable domain (remainder filled in from reference TRBV2 and TRBJ1-4): EPEVTQTPSHQVTQMGQEVILRCVPISNHLYFYWYRQILGQKVEFLVSFYNNEISEKSEIFDDQFSVERPDGSNFTLKIRSTKLEDSAMYFCASSEARQGPTNRGKLFFGSGTQLSVL.

J is TRBJ2-1 and V is TRBV19, with TRBD1 matching 9 bases. CDR3 length equals 13 residues. CDR1 is LNHDA, CDR2 SQIVND, per germline (reference sequence). V was clipped by 8 bases and J by 4 bases; unmatched bases: 3. In nucleotides, the CDR3 is TGTGCCAGTGCCGGGACAGGGTACAATGAGCAGTTCTTC. It translates to CASAGTGYNEQFF.

This clonotype came up a few times. The chain couples TRBV12-3 or TRBV12-4 to TRBJ2-2; 9 bases are a match to TRBD1. V lost 5 bases and J lost 5; bases outside the gene matches: 6. This CDR3 contains 15 residues. CDR3 protein: CASSGDRVITGELFF. The CDR3, as DNA: TGTGCCAGCAGTGGGGACAGGGTAATAACCGGGGAGCTGTTTTTT.

This clonotype was counted between two and nine times. The chain combines TRBV9 with TRBJ2-2; 8 bases are shared with TRBD2. Germline trimming cut 0 bases from V and 5 bases from J; bases unmatched to any gene: 6. In germline, CDR1 is SGDLS, CDR2 YYNGEE. The CDR3 consists of 16 residues. CDR3 DNA: TGTGCCAGCAGCGTAGTGCCGGGAGGGGGAACCGGGGAGCTGTTTTTT. This sequence encodes CASSVVPGGGTGELFF.

V gene TRBV7-7 combines with J gene TRBJ2-7, with D perhaps TRBD2 (5 bases). This CDR3 is built from 15 residues. The V and J ends lost 1 base and 3 bases respectively, with 13 bases between them. Per the germline V gene, CDR1 is SSHAT and CDR2 is FNYEAQ (reference sequence). The CDR3 sequence is CASSLGPRGSYEQYF. CDR3 bases: TGTGCCAGCAGCTTAGGGCCCCGAGGGAGCTACGAGCAGTACTTC.

J is TRBJ1-1 and V is TRBV6-4; a possible D gene is TRBD1 (5 bases). Trimming cost V 2 bases and J 5 bases, with 12 bases left between them. Germline-derived CDR1 and CDR2 are MRHNA and SNTAGT. The CDR3 covers 14 residues. This chain's CDR3 is CASSDGTWGTEAFF. For the CDR3, the DNA is TGTGCCAGCAGTGACGGGACTTGGGGGACTGAAGCTTTCTTT.

V usage is TRBV3-1 and J usage is TRBJ2-7, with 7 nucleotides matching TRBD1. The CDR3 consists of 15 residues. Germline assignment: CDR1 LGHDT and CDR2 YNNKEL (reference sequence). V trimming: 2 bases; J trimming: 2 bases; junction bases outside the gene matches: 6. CDR3 nucleotide sequence: TGTGCCAGCAGCCAAACAGGGGCGTTCACCTACGAGCAGTACTTC. Translated: CASSQTGAFTYEQYF.